Listed below are T cell receptor beta chains from one sample, sequenced in a study of response to subunit inactivated influenza vaccine. TCRdb analysed the RT-PCR reads with MiXCR anew, one entry per CDR3 protein. The table has roughly 550,000 distinct CDR3 sequences, under 25% seen once. These same records also appear under a second study, on T cells expressing NK-cell markers.

This specimen was CD4+ T cells sorted from PBMCs, taken roughly 13 days after vaccination. These receptors all come from a man aged 50-60 years who received an inactivated influenza vaccine. Both conserved end residues are part of each CDR3. Each record gives: J gene, clone size, D gene, V gene, CDR3 protein, CDR3 DNA. D genes are given only for firm matches. Clone sizes are given selectively: once, few, many, or a class where the clone is expanded.

TRBJ2-3 few - TRBV10-3 CAISSSFDTQYF TGTGCCATCAGCTCTAGCTTTGATACGCAGTATTTT
TRBJ2-7 few - TRBV4-2 CASSQEWQESSYEQYF TGTGCCAGCAGCCAAGAATGGCAGGAAAGCTCCTACGAGCAGTACTTC
TRBJ2-5 - - TRBV5-1 CASSLESSETQYF TGCGCCAGCAGCTTGGAGTCTTCGGAGACCCAGTACTTC
TRBJ2-2 few - TRBV12-3/TRBV12-4 CASSLGFPGELFF TGTGCCAGCAGTTTGGGGTTTCCCGGGGAGCTGTTTTTT
TRBJ2-2 few TRBD2 TRBV30 CAWSVLTSGTGELFF TGTGCCTGGAGTGTTTTGACTAGCGGCACCGGGGAGCTGTTTTTT
TRBJ1-4 few TRBD1 TRBV9 CASSGTGFGEKLFF TGTGCCAGCAGCGGGACAGGGTTTGGTGAAAAACTGTTTTTT
TRBJ2-7 few TRBD1 TRBV7-8 CASSSGTANPYEQYF TGTGCCAGCAGCTCCGGGACAGCGAATCCCTACGAGCAGTACTTC
TRBJ2-2 - TRBD2 TRBV10-3 CAISLTSGSNTGELFF TGTGCCATCAGCCTAACTAGCGGTTCGAACACCGGGGAGCTGTTTTTT
TRBJ2-3 - TRBD1 TRBV7-2 CASSQARGDRGDTQYF TGTGCCAGCAGTCAAGCGAGGGGGGACAGGGGGGATACGCAGTATTTT
TRBJ1-1 - - TRBV24-1 CATSDLTRGTEAFF TGTGCCACCAGTGATTTGACCAGGGGAACTGAAGCTTTCTTT
TRBJ2-7 - - TRBV3-1 CASSQVGTGNYEQYF TGTGCCAGCAGCCAAGTAGGGACCGGGAACTACGAGCAGTACTTC
TRBJ2-3 - - TRBV29-1 CSVLPGALADTQYF TGCAGCGTCCTACCAGGGGCACTTGCAGATACGCAGTATTTT
TRBJ2-7 - TRBD2 TRBV4-3 CASSQEPSGINEQYF TGCGCCAGCAGCCAAGAACCTAGCGGCATAAACGAGCAGTACTTC
TRBJ2-1 - - TRBV2 CASSEALLTDEQFF TGTGCCAGCAGTGAAGCTCTTCTTACCGATGAGCAGTTCTTC
TRBJ1-4 - TRBD1 TRBV28 CASSLGGAGGREKLFF TGTGCCAGCAGTTTGGGTGGGGCAGGGGGAAGAGAAAAACTGTTTTTT
TRBJ2-3 few - TRBV7-2 CASTTTLRDTQYF TGTGCCAGCACCACCACTCTTCGGGATACGCAGTATTTT
TRBJ2-5 - - TRBV6-6 CASSYGPGETQYF TGTGCCAGCAGTTACGGGCCTGGGGAGACCCAGTACTTC
TRBJ2-2 few TRBD1 TRBV20-1 CSTVQGRTGELFF TGCAGTACGGTACAGGGGAGAACCGGGGAGCTGTTTTTT
TRBJ2-2 few - TRBV7-9 CASSLRLGNTGELFF TGTGCCAGCAGCCTACGACTAGGGAACACCGGGGAGCTGTTTTTT
TRBJ2-1 - - TRBV7-2 CASSSGISSYNEQFF TGTGCCAGCAGCTCGGGAATTAGCTCCTACAATGAGCAGTTCTTC
TRBJ2-4 many TRBD2 TRBV2 CASMQLALGKNIQYF TGTGCCAGCATGCAACTAGCGCTAGGTAAAAACATTCAGTACTTC
TRBJ2-3 - - TRBV15 CATSRPGLWGGHTQYF TGTGCCACCAGCAGACCGGGACTGTGGGGAGGTCATACGCAGTATTTT
TRBJ1-4 - - TRBV5-1 CASSLGELNEKLFF TGCGCCAGCAGCCTTGGGGAACTAAATGAAAAACTGTTTTTT
TRBJ1-1 - TRBD1 TRBV20-1 CSASRTGWLDTEAFF TGCAGTGCTTCCAGGACAGGGTGGTTGGACACTGAAGCTTTCTTT
TRBJ2-5 - - TRBV20-1 CSADRLGVVETQYF TGCAGTGCTGATCGACTAGGCGTCGTGGAGACCCAGTACTTC
TRBJ2-3 few TRBD2 TRBV24-1 CATSGYSRRGDTDTQYF TGTGCCACCAGTGGTTACTCTCGGCGGGGGGACACAGATACGCAGTATTTT
TRBJ2-7 - TRBD1 TRBV7-9 CASSSPGQGSVQYF TGTGCCAGCAGCTCACCGGGACAGGGATCTGTGCAGTACTTC
TRBJ1-3 - - TRBV11-2 CASSLVRNTIYF TGTGCCAGCAGCTTAGTTAGAAACACCATATATTTT
TRBJ1-5 many - TRBV12-3/TRBV12-4 CASSLTGHQPQHF TGTGCCAGCAGTTTGACAGGACATCAGCCCCAGCATTTT
TRBJ1-4 - - TRBV12-3/TRBV12-4 CASSYPNEKLFF TGTGCCAGCAGTTATCCTAATGAAAAACTGTTTTTT
TRBJ1-2 - - TRBV6-1 CASSQSGGYGYTF TGTGCCAGCTCACAAAGTGGCGGCTATGGCTACACCTTC
TRBJ2-3 - TRBD2 TRBV27 CASSPKIEGSGVRGTDTQYF TGTGCCAGCAGTCCCAAGATTGAGGGTAGCGGGGTAAGAGGGACAGATACGCAGTATTTT
TRBJ2-2 - - TRBV5-1 CASSSGPAGELFF TGCGCCAGCAGCTCCGGACCAGCCGGGGAGCTGTTTTTT
TRBJ2-7 - - TRBV20-1 CSARDHPREQYF TGCAGTGCTAGAGATCACCCCCGAGAGCAGTACTTC
TRBJ2-5 - TRBD1 TRBV7-2 CASSATWTGRETQYF TGTGCCAGCAGCGCAACCTGGACAGGACGAGAGACCCAGTACTTC
TRBJ2-7 - TRBD2 TRBV24-1 CATSDLTSGRYEQYF TGTGCCACCAGTGATTTGACCAGCGGGAGATACGAGCAGTACTTC
TRBJ1-2 - - TRBV6-1 CASTPGAVQGGYTF TGTGCCAGCACCCCAGGCGCGGTCCAGGGTGGCTACACCTTC
TRBJ2-1 - - TRBV27 CASSLPGVNEQFF TGTGCCAGCAGTTTACCAGGGGTCAATGAGCAGTTCTTC
TRBJ2-1 - - TRBV7-9 CASSFGGTGANEQFF TGTGCCAGCAGCTTTGGCGGGACGGGTGCAAATGAGCAGTTCTTC
TRBJ2-4 few - TRBV7-2 CASSLQGRNKNIQYF TGTGCCAGCAGCTTACAGGGTCGTAACAAAAACATTCAGTACTTC
TRBJ2-7 - - TRBV4-1 CASSQGEADLTYEQYF TGCGCCAGCAGCCAAGGGGAGGCCGATCTAACCTACGAGCAGTACTTC
TRBJ2-3 few - TRBV6-5 CASRGRADTQYF TGTGCCTCGCGGGGGCGGGCGGATACGCAGTATTTT
TRBJ1-1 once - TRBV28 CASEELDREAFF TGTGCCAGCGAAGAACTTGACAGGGAAGCTTTCTTT
TRBJ2-6 - TRBD1 TRBV6-1 CAGRGQGAGAGANVLTF TGTGCCGGCAGGGGACAGGGGGCAGGGGCTGGGGCCAACGTCCTGACTTTC
TRBJ1-1 few - TRBV18 CASSSPGPRVTEAFF TGTGCCAGCTCATCTCCGGGTCCTAGGGTCACTGAAGCTTTCTTT
TRBJ2-1 - TRBD2 TRBV9 CASSVRLAGYNEQFF TGTGCCAGCAGCGTAAGGCTAGCGGGATACAATGAGCAGTTCTTC
TRBJ1-2 - TRBD1 TRBV20-1 CSARSNPGTGFYGYTF TGCAGTGCTCGATCAAACCCAGGGACAGGGTTCTATGGCTACACCTTC
TRBJ2-1 - - TRBV20-1 CSARGTGEGEQFF TGCAGTGCTAGAGGCACAGGGGAGGGTGAGCAGTTCTTC
TRBJ1-1 many - TRBV12-3/TRBV12-4 CASSGPGEAFF TGTGCCAGCAGCGGTCCGGGAGAAGCTTTCTTT
TRBJ2-5 few - TRBV9 CASSVGLVQETQYF TGTGCCAGCAGCGTAGGCCTGGTCCAAGAGACCCAGTACTTC
TRBJ2-1 few TRBD2 TRBV12-3/TRBV12-4 CASSRSGGVNEQFF TGTGCCAGCAGTCGTAGCGGGGGGGTGAATGAGCAGTTCTTC
TRBJ2-3 once - TRBV2 CASAKQGLTDTQYF TGTGCCAGCGCCAAGCAGGGCCTCACAGATACGCAGTATTTT
TRBJ2-1 - - TRBV12-3/TRBV12-4 CASSPRRRETQFF TGTGCCAGCAGTCCCCGCAGACGAGAGACCCAGTTCTTC